Shown below are 9 T cell receptor beta chains from a single sample sequenced in a study of blood T cell repertoires in COVID-19. Clones were sequenced by immunoSEQ multiplex PCR, and TCRdb holds only the in-frame ones, with some missing. The sample holds over 250,000 clones, just under 90% seen once. The sample was peripheral blood. Source of these receptors: a woman aged 45-59 years with COVID-19, enrolled during active disease.

The J gene is TRBJ1-1, the V gene TRBV4-2, with TRBD1 identical over 11 bases. The CDR3 is 16 residues long. Germline CDR1 LGHNA, CDR2 YNFKEQ. The junction had 7 bases not matched to a gene; V was cut back by 3 bases and J by 4 bases. CDR3 region: CASSQGNGTGGTEAFF. The CDR3 DNA reads as TGTGCCAGCAGCCAGGGGAACGGGACAGGGGGCACTGAAGCTTTCTTT.

The chain joins TRBV27 to TRBJ2-2; 7 nucleotides agree with TRBD2. Trimming removed 3 bases from V and 4 bases from J; junction bases left unmatched: 14. This CDR3 is built from 18 residues. The germline gives CDR1 MNHEY, CDR2 SMNVEV (reference sequence). The CDR3 region has the DNA TGTGCCAGCAGTTTTCTACGGGAGGCCTACCGGGTCACCGGGGAGCTGTTTTTT. Translated, it gives CASSFLREAYRVTGELFF.

The CDR3 region is CASSPLAGNSYEQYF. The CDR3 region has the DNA TGTGCCAGCTCACCCTTAGCGGGGAACTCCTACGAGCAGTACTTC. This sequence joins TRBV18 and TRBJ2-7; TRBD2 aligns across 8 bases. CDR1 KGHSH and CDR2 LQKENI come from the germline V gene. The V segment lost 3 bases and the J segment 0 bases; nucleotides outside the gene matches: 4. CDR3 length: 15 residues. The full variable domain, rest sourced from reference TRBV18 and TRBJ2-7, is NAGVMQNPRHLVRRRGQEARLRCSPMKGHSHVYWYRQLPEEGLKFMVYLQKENIIDESGMPKERFSAEFPKEGPSILRIQQVVRGDSAAYFCASSPLAGNSYEQYFGPGTRLTVT.

This chain joins TRBV19 and TRBJ1-2, with D tentatively TRBD1 (6 bases). The germline CDR1 and CDR2 sequences are LNHDA and SQIVND (reference sequence). V lost 6 bases and J 4 bases, leaving 9 bases between the germline ends. CDR3 size: 12 residues. The CDR3 nucleotides read TGTGCCAGTAGAAGGACAGCCTATGGCTACACCTTC. Translating it yields CASRRTAYGYTF.

The CDR3 reads CASSPTPRTSGRAMEQYF. CDR3 coding DNA: TGTGCCAGCAGCCCAACGCCAAGGACTAGCGGGAGGGCTATGGAGCAGTACTTC. The rearrangement uses TRBV3-1 (or the pseudogene TRBV3-2) and TRBJ2-7; TRBD2 matches at 15 bases. Germline CDR1 LGHDT, CDR2 YNNKEL (reference sequence). With 4 bases clipped from V and 7 bases from J, the junction kept 14 bases outside the gene matches. The CDR3 has 18 residues.

The chain combines TRBV12-3 or TRBV12-4 with TRBJ2-3; D is unresolved. V lost 4 bases to trimming and J lost 0 bases, with 5 bases between them. This CDR3 has 13 residues. CDR3 sequence: CASSYISTDTQYF. CDR3 bases: TGTGCCAGCAGTTATATAAGCACAGATACGCAGTATTTT.

The chain employs TRBV12-3 or TRBV12-4 and TRBJ1-1, with D possibly TRBD1 on 5 matching bases. Trimming took off 6 bases at V and 2 bases at J, with 10 bases between the two ends. The CDR3 is 13 residues long. The chain's CDR3 is CASRGGLNTEAFF. Here the CDR3 DNA reads TGTGCCAGCAGGGGGGGACTTAACACTGAAGCTTTCTTT.

The rearrangement joins TRBV24-1 to TRBJ1-5; 8 bases are a match to TRBD1. Looked up from germline, CDR1 is KGHDR and CDR2 is SFDVKD. This CDR3 has 21 residues. With 2 bases clipped from V and 1 base from J, the junction kept 18 bases outside the gene matches. The CDR3 DNA follows: TGTGCCACCAGTGATTACCCCCAGGCAGGGGGCCGAATTCGGAGCAATCAGCCCCAGCATTTT. Translated, it gives CATSDYPQAGGRIRSNQPQHF.

The chain has TRBV5-1 and TRBJ1-1, with D maybe TRBD1 (5 bases). The ends were cut back, 6 bases at V and 5 bases at J, with 17 bases in the middle. This CDR3 comprises 14 residues. Germline V gives CDR1 SGHRS, CDR2 YFSETQ. The CDR3 here is CASTPQPGGTEAFF. For the CDR3, the DNA is TGCGCCAGCACCCCCCAACCCGGGGGAACTGAAGCTTTCTTT.